This TCR beta chain was sequenced for a study of CD4 T cells in relation to SARS-CoV-2 and coronaviruses. At the level of the study: Negative control cultures got HIV-1 Nef peptides or no peptide.

General study findings and limits: No donor gave both pre-pandemic and post-infection samples.

Unexposed donor CD4+ T cells date from 2011-2018, before the COVID-19 pandemic. Isolation of CD4+ T cells took place after around 11 days in culture. Remarks on this clone: Antigen unknown.

Per the germline V gene, CDR1 is LGHDT and CDR2 is YNNKEL (reference sequence). V was trimmed by 0 bases and J by 0 bases, leaving 8 bases between them. The CDR3 is 15 amino acids. Method: immunoSEQ multiplex PCR; TCRdb's copy keeps in-frame clones and lacks some. The sample shows about 21,000 clones, under 85% of them seen only once. This clonotype originated in a human donor in good health. This chain links TRBV3-1 (or the pseudogene TRBV3-2) with TRBJ1-1; a possible D gene is TRBD1 (5 bases). Material for sequencing was CD4+ T cells from PBMCs, cultured in vitro. This CDR3 reads CASSQDRALNTEAFF. The CDR3 nucleotides are TGTGCCAGCAGCCAAGACAGGGCCCTGAACACTGAAGCTTTCTTT.